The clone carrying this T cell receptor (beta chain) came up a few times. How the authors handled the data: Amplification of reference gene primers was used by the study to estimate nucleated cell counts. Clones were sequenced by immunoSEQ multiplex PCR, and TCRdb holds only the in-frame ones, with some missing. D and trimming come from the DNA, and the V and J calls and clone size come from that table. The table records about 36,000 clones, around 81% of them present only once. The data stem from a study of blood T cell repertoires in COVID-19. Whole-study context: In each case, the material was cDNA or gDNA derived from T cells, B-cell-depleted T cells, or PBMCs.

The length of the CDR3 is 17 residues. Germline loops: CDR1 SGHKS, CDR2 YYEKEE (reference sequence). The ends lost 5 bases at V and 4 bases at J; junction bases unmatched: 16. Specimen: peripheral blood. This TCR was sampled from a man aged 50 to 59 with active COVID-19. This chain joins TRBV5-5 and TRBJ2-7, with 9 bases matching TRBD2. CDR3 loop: CASRRGGRDSGEYEQYF. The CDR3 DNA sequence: TGTGCCAGCAGGCGAGGCGGGAGGGACAGTGGTGAGTACGAGCAGTACTTC.